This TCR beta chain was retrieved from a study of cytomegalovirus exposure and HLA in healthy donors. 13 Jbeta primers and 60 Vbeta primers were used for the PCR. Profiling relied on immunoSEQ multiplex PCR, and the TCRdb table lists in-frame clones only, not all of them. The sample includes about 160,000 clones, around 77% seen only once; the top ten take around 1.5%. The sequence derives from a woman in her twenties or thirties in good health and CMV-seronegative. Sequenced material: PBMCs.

CDR3 residues: CASNLQGATNEKLFF. In DNA form, the CDR3 reads TGTGCCAGCAATTTACAGGGGGCAACTAATGAAAAACTGTTTTTT. V and J are TRBV6-1 and TRBJ1-4, with 8 bases lining up with TRBD1. After removal of 7 bases from V and 0 bases from J, the junction contained 4 bases not matched to a gene. This CDR3 is 15 amino acids long. Germline values: CDR1 MNHNS, CDR2 SASEGT.